These T cell receptor beta chains were read from a single sample in a study of human T cells and chemical hapten exposure. TCRdb used MiXCR to reprocess the RACE reads, holding one entry per CDR3 protein. The table has around 190,000 distinct CDR3 sequences, around 24% seen once. The sample here was whole blood, taken in connection with sensitization to the hapten diphenylcyclopropenone (DPC). Receptors originate from a woman between 45 and 65 years old with alopecia areata. Some clones in this sample may be carry-over from other donors' samples. The CDR3 runs from the conserved cysteine through the conserved F or W. The D gene is left open where the match is weak. Size is stated for part of the rows, as once, few or many counts, or as a class when the clone is expanded.

j_gene | d_gene | abundance | v_gene | CDR3nt | CDR3aa
TRBJ2-3 | - | - | TRBV14 | TGTGCCAGCAGCCAAGATGCAGGTTTGACAGATACGCAGTATTTT | CASSQDAGLTDTQYF
TRBJ1-1 | TRBD1 | - | TRBV28 | TGTGCCATCCTGACAGGGTCGAACACTGAAGCTTTCTTT | CAILTGSNTEAFF
TRBJ2-3 | - | - | TRBV7-2 | TGTGCCAGCAGCTCGGACATTTATACGCAGTATTTT | CASSSDIYTQYF
TRBJ2-7 | - | - | TRBV20-1 | TGCAGTGCTAGACAGGGTGGCGAGCAGTACTTC | CSARQGGEQYF
TRBJ1-4 | - | few | TRBV7-2 | TGTGCCAGCAGTTACGGGACTAATGAAAAACTGTTTTTT | CASSYGTNEKLFF
TRBJ1-5 | - | many | TRBV2 | TGTGCCAGCAGTGAAGAGGGACCCAGGCCCAATCAGCCCCAGCATTTT | CASSEEGPRPNQPQHF
TRBJ1-2 | - | - | TRBV12-3/TRBV12-4 | TGTGCCAGCAGTCGAGACAACTATGGCTACACCTTC | CASSRDNYGYTF
TRBJ2-1 | - | few | TRBV5-1 | TGCGCCAGCTCCGCGGTATTTTCTAGCTCCTACAATGAGCAGTTCTTC | CASSAVFSSSYNEQFF
TRBJ1-5 | TRBD1 | few | TRBV19 | TGTGCCAGTAGTATAGATCAAGGGGGCCTCTTTCAGCCCCAGCATTTT | CASSIDQGGLFQPQHF
TRBJ1-5 | TRBD1 | - | TRBV20-1 | TGCAGTGCTAGCCTCGGGACAGGGGATGGTCAGCCCCAGCATTTT | CSASLGTGDGQPQHF
TRBJ2-7 | TRBD1 | - | TRBV6-6 | TGTGCCAGCAGTGTCCAGGGGACAGGGGGGTCCTACGAGCAGTACTTC | CASSVQGTGGSYEQYF
TRBJ2-3 | TRBD2 | - | TRBV20-1 | TGCAGTGCTAGAGGATCAGCGGGAGGGCCTGGGTGGACAGATACGCAGTATTTT | CSARGSAGGPGWTDTQYF
TRBJ2-1 | - | few | TRBV6-5 | TGTGCCAGCAGGCCGGGACGCATGACTACCTCCTACAATGAGCAGTTCTTC | CASRPGRMTTSYNEQFF
TRBJ2-7 | - | - | TRBV5-1 | TGCGCCAGCAAAGGGACCCCGCTAAACGTCGAGCAGTACTTC | CASKGTPLNVEQYF
TRBJ2-5 | - | - | TRBV5-1 | TGCGCCAGCAGCTTGATTAGTTCGGAGACCCAGTACTTC | CASSLISSETQYF
TRBJ2-5 | - | - | TRBV6-6 | TGTGCCAGCAGAAGCAGCCTAGAGTACCAAGAGACCCAGTACTTC | CASRSSLEYQETQYF
TRBJ1-5 | - | few | TRBV18 | TGTGCCAGCTCCCCCGAAGGGGACCAGCCCCAGCATTTT | CASSPEGDQPQHF
TRBJ2-1 | TRBD2 | - | TRBV2 | TGTGCCAGCAGTTCCGGGACTAGCGGGGGGCGTGAGCAGTTCTTC | CASSSGTSGGREQFF
TRBJ1-1 | - | - | TRBV5-1 | TGCGCCAGCAGGATTCAAACCTCTACTCCTGAAGCTTTCTTT | CASRIQTSTPEAFF
TRBJ2-3 | - | few | TRBV6-5 | TGTGCCAGCAGAGACTCAGGGAAGGGGACAGATACGCAGTATTTT | CASRDSGKGTDTQYF
TRBJ2-1 | - | - | TRBV5-4 | TGTGCCAGCAGCTTAAGGGCGGTCAACAATGAGCAGTTCTTC | CASSLRAVNNEQFF
TRBJ2-1 | - | few | TRBV5-6 | TGTGCCAGCAGCTTGGTTGGGAGAGTTGAGCAGTTCTTC | CASSLVGRVEQFF
TRBJ1-2 | TRBD1 | - | TRBV5-5 | TGTGCCAGCAGCCGGGACAGCTCTAACTATGGCTACACCTTC | CASSRDSSNYGYTF
TRBJ2-3 | TRBD2 | - | TRBV2 | TGTGCCAGCAGTCTCGGGACTAGCGGGAGGTGGACAGATACGCAGTATTTT | CASSLGTSGRWTDTQYF
TRBJ2-7 | - | few | TRBV6-1 | TGTGCCAGCAGGCGTGAGTCTCCCTACGAGCAGTACTTC | CASRRESPYEQYF
TRBJ1-5 | - | - | TRBV7-8 | TGTGCCAGCAGCTTAGCTTATGGGGATCAGCCCCAGCATTTT | CASSLAYGDQPQHF
TRBJ2-1 | - | few | TRBV5-1 | TGCGCCAGCAGCTTGGAAGGCGAAACTGAGCAGTTCTTC | CASSLEGETEQFF
TRBJ1-1 | - | few | TRBV2 | TGTGCCAGCAGTGAACAGGGGATCACTGAAGCTTTCTTT | CASSEQGITEAFF
TRBJ2-7 | TRBD1 | few | TRBV20-1 | TGCAGTGCTAGTATCGGGACAGGGAACTACGAGCAGTACTTC | CSASIGTGNYEQYF
TRBJ1-3 | - | - | TRBV20-1 | TGCAGTGCTATGGGGGACGGAAGCTCTGGAAACACCATATATTTT | CSAMGDGSSGNTIYF
TRBJ2-1 | TRBD2 | - | TRBV10-1 | TGCGCCAGCAGTGAAGCGGGAGAGCGCAATGAGCAGTTCTTC | CASSEAGERNEQFF
TRBJ1-2 | - | - | TRBV7-8 | TGTGCCAGCAGCTTTGGGGGGGACTATGGCTACACCTTC | CASSFGGDYGYTF
TRBJ2-1 | - | - | TRBV15 | TGTGCCACCAGCAGAGATGGGAGCGGTTCCTCCTACAATGAGCAGTTCTTC | CATSRDGSGSSYNEQFF
TRBJ1-1 | - | few | TRBV4-2 | TGTGCCAGCAGCCAAGACCGACCATCTGAAGCTTTCTTT | CASSQDRPSEAFF
TRBJ2-7 | TRBD2 | - | TRBV6-5 | TGTGCCAGCAGGATCGCTAGCGGGAGGGCCTACGAGCAGTACTTC | CASRIASGRAYEQYF
TRBJ2-3 | TRBD2 | many | TRBV5-1 | TGCGCCAGCAGCTCGGCTAGCGGAAGAGATACGCAGTATTTT | CASSSASGRDTQYF
TRBJ1-2 | TRBD1 | - | TRBV20-1 | TGCAGTGCTAATACAGGGGCCAACTATGGCTACACCTTC | CSANTGANYGYTF
TRBJ2-2 | TRBD2 | - | TRBV10-2 | TGCGCCAGCAGTGAGTCGACGCCGGGACTAGCGGGGACCGGGGAGCTGTTTTTT | CASSESTPGLAGTGELFF
TRBJ1-2 | - | few | TRBV6-5 | TGTGCCAGCAGTTATGTTAGCGGGGGCCCGTTTTATGGCTACACCTTC | CASSYVSGGPFYGYTF
TRBJ1-5 | - | few | TRBV20-1 | TGCAGTGCTACGCCGGGAGGGTTCAATCAGCCCCAGCATTTT | CSATPGGFNQPQHF
TRBJ2-1 | TRBD1 | many | TRBV2 | TGTGCCAGCACCCCCGGACAGGGAATTTGGAATGAGCAGTTCTTC | CASTPGQGIWNEQFF
TRBJ2-1 | TRBD2 | many | TRBV19 | TGTGCCAGTAGTATCCGGGTTGGGACTAGCGGGGCTAGCTCCTACAATGAGCAGTTCTTC | CASSIRVGTSGASSYNEQFF
TRBJ1-1 | - | - | TRBV7-9 | TGTGCCAGCAGCCCCCCTGGGGCGGGCACTGAAGCTTTCTTT | CASSPPGAGTEAFF
TRBJ1-2 | - | - | TRBV29-1 | TGCAGCGTTGGGGGTAACTATGGCTACACCTTC | CSVGGNYGYTF
TRBJ1-4 | - | few | TRBV29-1 | TGCAGCGTCCGGGGGTCTAATGAAAAACTGTTTTTT | CSVRGSNEKLFF
TRBJ1-5 | - | - | TRBV11-2 | TGTGCCAGCAGCTTAGGTAGGAACAATCAGCCCCAGCATTTT | CASSLGRNNQPQHF
TRBJ2-1 | - | many | TRBV18 | TGTGCCAGCTCCCGCGAGCGCCTCTCCTACAATGAGCAGTTCTTC | CASSRERLSYNEQFF
TRBJ1-1 | - | - | TRBV29-1 | TGCAGCGTTGTACTGGTCGCAGCCATGAACACTGAAGCTTTCTTT | CSVVLVAAMNTEAFF
TRBJ2-1 | - | once | TRBV7-2 | TGTGCCAGCAGCTTTTCTAGTTCTGAGCAGTTCTTC | CASSFSSSEQFF
TRBJ2-1 | TRBD2 | - | TRBV7-3 | TGTGCCAGCAGCCCGACTAGCGGGTGGATCTCCTACAATGAGCAGTTCTTC | CASSPTSGWISYNEQFF
TRBJ2-7 | TRBD2 | - | TRBV4-2 | TGTGCCAGCAGCCAAGATCCGGCTAGCGGAATCTACGAGCAGTACTTC | CASSQDPASGIYEQYF
TRBJ2-1 | TRBD2 | - | TRBV7-2 | TGTGCCAGCAGCTTAGTCCTGACTAGCGGAGGGGTCAACAATGAGCAGTTCTTC | CASSLVLTSGGVNNEQFF